This is a list of T cell receptor beta chains from one sample in a study of CD8+ T cells in alopecia areata. Sequenced by immunoSEQ multiplex PCR; TCRdb stores in-frame clones only, minus some. The table includes about 140,000 clones, roughly 53% detected once. This specimen was CD4+ T cells sorted from blood, taken at week 0. These receptors were taken from a human donor with alopecia areata. CDR3s include the opening cysteine and the closing phenylalanine or tryptophan. The D gene is left open where the match is weak. Only some rows state a clone size, as once, few, many or a class for expanded clones.

J gene	clone size	D gene	V gene	CDR3 DNA	CDR3 protein
TRBJ1-6	NA	NA	TRBV5-4	TGTGCCAGCAGCTTGGCTGGTGTAATGGATAATTCACCCCTCCACTTT	CASSLAGVMDNSPLHF
TRBJ2-1	NA	TRBD1	TRBV6-5	TGTGCCAGCAGCCGGGACAGGCCTCTGGATGAGCAGTTCTTC	CASSRDRPLDEQFF
TRBJ1-5	NA	NA	TRBV6-5	TGTGCCAGCACCGGTGGAAGCAATCAGCCCCAGCATTTT	CASTGGSNQPQHF
TRBJ1-6	NA	TRBD1	TRBV4-1	TGCGCCAGCAGCCGGGACAGCCCACTTAATTCACCCCTCCACTTT	CASSRDSPLNSPLHF
TRBJ1-2	NA	NA	TRBV5-6	TGTGCCAGCATCGTGGATTGGGCAGGTGGTGGCTACACCTTC	CASIVDWAGGGYTF
TRBJ1-1	NA	NA	TRBV7-2	TGTGCCAGCAGCTTGTGGACTGAAAACACTGAAGCTTTCTTT	CASSLWTENTEAFF
TRBJ2-7	NA	NA	TRBV2	TGTGCCAGCAGGGCAGGGATTGTTTCCTACGAGCAGTACTTC	CASRAGIVSYEQYF
TRBJ2-6	once	TRBD1	TRBV4-2	TGTGCCAGCAGCCATCCGGGACAGAGCTCTGGGGCCAACGTCCTGACTTTC	CASSHPGQSSGANVLTF
TRBJ2-3	NA	NA	TRBV5-1	TGCGCCAGCAGCTTACAGGGTGATACGCAGTATTTT	CASSLQGDTQYF
TRBJ2-1	NA	TRBD1	TRBV7-9	TGTGCCAGCAGCACCAGGACAGGGAGCAATGAGCAGTTCTTC	CASSTRTGSNEQFF
TRBJ2-5	NA	TRBD2	TRBV5-6	TGTGCCAGCAGCACGGGGCTAAGCGGGGGGCCGGAGACCCAGTACTTC	CASSTGLSGGPETQYF
TRBJ1-6	once	NA	TRBV2	TGTGCCAGCAGTGAACAGCAACGTAATTCACCCCTCCACTTT	CASSEQQRNSPLHF
TRBJ2-3	once	TRBD1	TRBV29-1	TGCAGCGTTCAGGGGGTTCCCACAGATACGCAGTATTTT	CSVQGVPTDTQYF
TRBJ2-7	NA	TRBD1	TRBV7-8	TGTGCCAGCAGTACAGGGGTCGGCGAGCAGTACTTC	CASSTGVGEQYF
TRBJ2-1	few	NA	TRBV29-1	TGCAGCGCTAGGACTAATAACAATGAGCAGTTCTTC	CSARTNNNEQFF
TRBJ2-1	NA	TRBD2	TRBV14	TGTGCCAGCAGCCTGCCAGGACTAGCGGGGGGCCCTGAGCAGTTCTTC	CASSLPGLAGGPEQFF
TRBJ2-7	NA	NA	TRBV29-1	TGCAGCGGGTGGACAGACTACGAGCAGTACTTC	CSGWTDYEQYF
TRBJ2-1	NA	TRBD2	TRBV7-3	TGTGCCAGCAGCCCCCAAGGTGGGGGGGGATACAATGAGCAGTTCTTC	CASSPQGGGGYNEQFF
TRBJ2-5	NA	NA	TRBV12-5	TGTGCTAGTGGTTGGGAGCCTGGTGAGACCCAGTACTTC	CASGWEPGETQYF
TRBJ1-5	NA	NA	TRBV4-1	TGCGCCAGCAGCCAATACCCGGGGCCAGGCAATCAGCCCCAGCATTTT	CASSQYPGPGNQPQHF
TRBJ2-1	NA	TRBD2	TRBV9	TGTGCCAGCAGCGTAGATGGACTAGTTTTTTATGGCTCCTACAATGAGCAGTTCTTC	CASSVDGLVFYGSYNEQFF
TRBJ1-6	NA	TRBD1	TRBV12-5	TGTGCTAGTGGCCGTGGGACAGGCTATAATTCACCCCTCCACTTT	CASGRGTGYNSPLHF
TRBJ2-1	few	NA	TRBV30	TGTGCCTGGCGGTGGGGCGGGGCCTACAATGAGCAGTTCTTC	CAWRWGGAYNEQFF
TRBJ2-5	once	NA	TRBV10-3	TGTGCCATCAGGGGCCTTGGGGGCCAAGAGACCCAGTACTTC	CAIRGLGGQETQYF
TRBJ2-5	NA	NA	TRBV7-6	TGTGCCAGCAGCTTAGGCGGCAAAGAGACCCAGTACTTC	CASSLGGKETQYF
TRBJ2-5	few	NA	TRBV30	TGTGCCTGGGCGGGCGGCCCGGAAGGGACCCAGTACTTC	CAWAGGPEGTQYF
TRBJ1-1	few	NA	TRBV14	TGTGCCAGCAGCCACAGGCTTCCGAACACTGAAGCTTTCTTT	CASSHRLPNTEAFF
TRBJ1-5	NA	NA	TRBV9	TGTGCCAGCAGCGTAGATGGCAATCAGCCCCAGCATTTT	CASSVDGNQPQHF
TRBJ2-2	NA	TRBD1	TRBV30	TGTGCCTGGAGTGTATTGCAGGGGGCGGCCGGGGAGCTGTTTTTT	CAWSVLQGAAGELFF
TRBJ2-1	few	TRBD1	TRBV5-1	TGCGCCAGCAGCTCCCGGGACAGGGGGCGACAAGAGCAGTTCTTC	CASSSRDRGRQEQFF
TRBJ1-2	NA	NA	TRBV2	TGTGCCGGAACTAAGGGTAGTTTGGGCGGCTACACCTTC	CAGTKGSLGGYTF
TRBJ1-1	NA	NA	TRBV7-2	TGTGCCAGCAGCCCAAGGACCCCCCGTGGGGCTTTCTTT	CASSPRTPRGAFF
TRBJ1-3	NA	NA	TRBV29-1	TGCAGCGTTGGGAGAGACTCTGGAAACACCATATATTTT	CSVGRDSGNTIYF
TRBJ1-5	few	NA	TRBV30	TGTGCCTGGAGCTCAGGGACCGGCAGCGTTAGACAGCCCCAGCATTTT	CAWSSGTGSVRQPQHF
TRBJ1-2	NA	NA	TRBV25-1	TGTGCCAGCAGTCAGGGGAGGTATGGCTACACCTTC	CASSQGRYGYTF
TRBJ2-5	NA	NA	TRBV7-7	TGTGCTAGCAGCCGGCCGGGACCTCAAGAGACCCAGTACTTC	CASSRPGPQETQYF
TRBJ2-5	few	TRBD2	TRBV5-4	TGTGCCAGCAGCTGGTACCGCGGGGGGGCCGTGGAGACCCAGTACTTC	CASSWYRGGAVETQYF
TRBJ2-5	once	NA	TRBV7-9	TGTGCCAGCAGCCTCCAGAGGGACCTACGGGAGACCCAGTACTTC	CASSLQRDLRETQYF
TRBJ2-3	NA	NA	TRBV18	TGTGCCAGCTCACCCTCAGATACGCAGTATTTT	CASSPSDTQYF
TRBJ2-3	few	TRBD1	TRBV29-1	TGCAGCGGGAAACAGGGGACAGGGGGCACAGATACGCAGTATTTT	CSGKQGTGGTDTQYF
TRBJ2-7	NA	TRBD2	TRBV4-3	TGCGCCAGCGCCCGCGAAGGGACTAGCGGCGAGCAGTACTTC	CASAREGTSGEQYF
TRBJ2-3	NA	TRBD2	TRBV30	TGTGCCTGGAGTAAGGCGGGGGGATACACAGATACGCAGTATTTT	CAWSKAGGYTDTQYF
TRBJ2-7	NA	NA	TRBV7-8	TGTGCCAGCAGCTCTCGACGGCTACTCTCCTACGAGCAGTACTTC	CASSSRRLLSYEQYF
TRBJ2-1	few	TRBD1	TRBV5-1	TGCGCCAGCACACCGACAGGGGGCTTGAATGAGCAGTTCTTC	CASTPTGGLNEQFF
TRBJ2-3	few	TRBD2	TRBV5-1	TGCGCCAGCAGCGCAGGGACTAGCGAGGCAGATACGCAGTATTTT	CASSAGTSEADTQYF
TRBJ2-5	few	NA	TRBV4-1	TGCGCCAGCAGCCAACCTACAGTGGAGGAGACCCAGTACTTC	CASSQPTVEETQYF
TRBJ2-7	NA	TRBD1	TRBV7-9	TGTGCCAGCAGCTTTCGGCGTCTAGGGGACAGGGAAAACGAGCAGTACTTC	CASSFRRLGDRENEQYF
TRBJ2-4	NA	TRBD2	TRBV5-1	TGCGCCAGCAGCTTACTAGCGGGCCAAGACAAAAACATTCAGTACTTC	CASSLLAGQDKNIQYF
TRBJ1-1	NA	TRBD1	TRBV30	TGTGCCTGGAGAGCAGGGGGCTACACTGAAGCTTTCTTT	CAWRAGGYTEAFF
TRBJ2-7	NA	NA	TRBV19	TGTGCCAGTAGTAACGACGGAAGCTCCTACGAGCAGTACTTC	CASSNDGSSYEQYF
TRBJ2-3	NA	TRBD2	TRBV7-2	TGTGCCAGCAGCTTAGCACTAGCGGGGTTAGATACGCAGTATTTT	CASSLALAGLDTQYF
TRBJ1-2	NA	NA	TRBV30	TGTGCCTGGACACGCCGGACAAATGGCTACACCTTC	CAWTRRTNGYTF
TRBJ1-1	NA	NA	TRBV7-2	TGTGCCAGCAGCACGGAGACTGGTACTGAAGCTTTCTTT	CASSTETGTEAFF
TRBJ2-1	NA	NA	TRBV30	TGTGCCTGGAGTGTAAGGCTCGCCGGTGAGCAGTTCTTC	CAWSVRLAGEQFF
TRBJ2-3	once	TRBD2	TRBV7-8	TGTGCCAGCAGCTCTAGCGGGGGGCTCACAGATACGCAGTATTTT	CASSSSGGLTDTQYF